The 11 T cell receptor beta chains below come from one sample, sequenced in a study of cytomegalovirus exposure and HLA in healthy donors. PCR was performed using 60 Vbeta and 13 Jbeta primers. Some clones are missing from TCRdb's copy, which holds only in-frame ones; the method was immunoSEQ multiplex PCR. The table has roughly 150,000 clones, about four fifths seen once. Sequencing used PBMCs. Source of these receptors: a woman aged 40-49 years in good health and CMV-seropositive.

The rearrangement joins TRBV10-3 to TRBJ1-1; unclear D gene. Trimming pared 5 bases from V and 1 base from J, leaving 5 bases between. Germline lookup yields CDR1 ENHRY and CDR2 SYGVKD. The CDR3 is made up of 12 amino acids. CDR3 region: CAISSGNTEAFF. Written as DNA, the CDR3 is TGTGCCATCAGTTCAGGGAACACTGAAGCTTTCTTT.

The V and J genes are TRBV5-1 and TRBJ2-7; 9 nucleotides align to TRBD2. CDR1 is SGHRS and CDR2 is YFSETQ in the germline V gene. V gave up 0 bases and J gave up 2 bases; unmatched junction bases: 12. This CDR3 is built from 18 residues. The CDR3 DNA is TGCGCCAGCAGCTTGGAGAAGCGGGAGGAAGGCTATGCCTACGAGCAGTACTTC. Amino acids: CASSLEKREEGYAYEQYF.

The chain joins TRBV6-5 to TRBJ2-7, with 9 bases fitting TRBD1. Looked up from germline, CDR1 is MNHEY and CDR2 is SVGAGI. This CDR3 is 15 amino acids long. J gave up 8 bases and V 0 bases, and 8 bases lay outside the gene matches. The DNA of the CDR3 is TGTGCCAGCAGTTACTCGTCACCAACAGGGGGCAAGCAGTACTTC. This translates into CASSYSSPTGGKQYF.

The J gene is TRBJ2-4, the V gene TRBV15; D is ambiguous. Trimming took off 5 bases at V and 2 bases at J, with 7 bases between the two ends. The CDR3 has 13 residues. Germline assignment: CDR1 LNHNV and CDR2 YYDKDF (reference sequence). CDR3 DNA: TGTGCCACCAGCTCCGGGTCCAAAAACATTCAGTACTTC. This codes for CATSSGSKNIQYF.

This chain uses TRBV25-1 with TRBJ2-1, with TRBD2 identical over 13 bases. The J segment lost 9 bases and the V segment lost 3 bases, leaving 8 bases of the junction unmatched. The CDR3 loop spans 16 amino acids. Per germline, CDR1 MGHDK and CDR2 SYGVNS. As DNA, the CDR3 is TGTGCCAGCAGTGACCAACTAGCGGGAGGGCCGACTGAGCAGTTCTTC. This encodes CASSDQLAGGPTEQFF.

The chain is built from TRBV7-3 and TRBJ2-1; 10 bases fit TRBD2. The germline V gene has CDR1 SGHTA and CDR2 FQGTGA. J lost 8 bases, V lost 6 bases, and 10 bases had no gene match. CDR3 size: 15 residues. The CDR3 bases are TGTGCCAGCAGTAGTAGACTAGCGGGTCAAGATGAGCAGTTCTTC. It is translated as CASSSRLAGQDEQFF.

V gene TRBV19 combines with J gene TRBJ2-7, with TRBD1 matching over 10 bases. Germline V gene data show CDR1 as LNHDA and CDR2 as SQIVND (reference sequence). The junction had 2 bases not matched to a gene; V was cut back by 3 bases and J by 0 bases. CDR3 length equals 15 residues. In DNA, the CDR3 is TGTGCCAGTAGTATGACAGGGGGCGCCTCCTACGAGCAGTACTTC. It is translated as CASSMTGGASYEQYF.

This clone was seen only once. J is TRBJ2-5 and V is TRBV25-1, with D tentatively TRBD2 (6 bases). CDR3 size: 15 residues. The V end was cut by 2 bases, the J end by 2 bases, with 12 bases between. Germline values: CDR1 MGHDK, CDR2 SYGVNS. The CDR3 sequence: CASSEGGTPQETQYF. The CDR3 DNA follows: TGTGCCAGCAGTGAAGGCGGGACTCCTCAAGAGACCCAGTACTTC.

V gene TRBV19 combines with J gene TRBJ2-5, with D unclear. Germline loops: CDR1 LNHDA, CDR2 SQIVND (reference sequence). The CDR3 extends over 14 amino acids. V lost 2 bases and J 1 base, leaving 8 bases between the germline ends. CDR3 region: CASSIQVSQETQYF. In DNA, the CDR3 is TGTGCCAGTAGTATACAGGTTTCCCAAGAGACCCAGTACTTC.

This clone has just one count. The chain links TRBV6-5 to TRBJ1-2; D perhaps matches TRBD1 (6 bases). V was trimmed by 6 bases and J by 3 bases, leaving 11 bases between them. Germline loops: CDR1 MNHEY, CDR2 SVGAGI. The CDR3 consists of 13 residues. The CDR3 is CASRTGDYYGYTF. The DNA of the CDR3 is TGTGCCAGCAGGACAGGCGATTACTATGGCTACACCTTC.

The V call is TRBV15, the J call TRBJ2-3; D is uncertain. Trimming pared 3 bases from V and 4 bases from J, leaving 5 bases between. This CDR3 comprises 12 residues. Germline V gene data show CDR1 as LNHNV and CDR2 as YYDKDF (reference sequence). DNA for the CDR3: TGTGCCACCAGCAGTATTTCAGATACGCAGTATTTT. Protein sequence: CATSSISDTQYF.